The text below deals with one T cell receptor beta chain. Its recognized antigen is unknown. Base quality data are lacking; no much larger clone is found one base away. This sample is drawn from a study of human T cells and chemical hapten exposure (TCRdb year 2021). Regarding the study in general: For sensitization, 2% DPC in acetone was applied to a roughly 2 cm by roughly 2 cm area of upper inner arm skin. Patients additionally received weekly therapeutic DPC doses to the scalp throughout the roughly 24-week study period. Patch testing was done on the upper back using Finn chambers containing 0.01% DPC, and results were scored after 6 days according to International Contact Dermatitis Research Group standards. Alopecia areata with under or over 50% scalp involvement, alopecia totalis and alopecia universalis were represented in the patient cohort, which was mostly female. Libraries were combined into a pool for sequencing, and differences in TCR yield between samples came mainly from small differences in library volumes within the pool. This study followed changes in the peripheral blood TCR repertoire in vivo during primary and secondary sensitization of alopecia patients to the hapten diphenylcyclopropenone (DPC). Blood was sampled from patients pre-sensitization (week 0) and at 2, 6 and about 24 weeks after DPC sensitization. About 27 alopecia patients gave blood for TCR sequencing at one to four time points (pre-sensitization, 2, 6 and 24 weeks).

The sample's time point label, decoded: patch test 2, 6 weeks after DPC sensitization. According to the study, the label for this sample's treatment or condition signals: therapeutic diphenylcyclopropenone sensitization with weekly scalp DPC. At every patch-test visit, the blood draw took place before the patch test was put on. Eligible patients were aged 18 to 70, diagnosed with alopecia, deemed suitable for DPC therapy, and excluded if pregnant. Total RNA was extracted from unfractionated whole blood collected in Tempus Blood RNA tubes. Relative to germline, V is 3 bases shorter and J is 5 bases shorter, with 11 bases between their ends. Taken from the germline V gene (reference sequence), the CDR1 and CDR2 loops are SGHNT and YYREEE. The CDR3 runs 13 amino acids, cysteine and phenylalanine included. CDR3 DNA only is kept here, 39 bases in frame from base 1. Results and caveats for the whole study, not just this receptor: Significantly more large CDR3 similarity clusters were formed by expanded TCRs than by pre-sensitization or healthy control sets, consistent with antigen-driven responses. All patients had alopecia, a presumed autoimmune disease, so their immune response might differ from that of healthy individuals. Patch test score was positively correlated with the number of PT1 expanded TCRs, with significance at thresholds 8, 16 and 32 but not at 4. Repeated subsampling changed both the strength of the expansion versus patch-test correlation and the threshold at which that correlation became significant. The number of TCRs above 1 in 1000 frequency did not change with DPC sensitization; there was no evidence of global repertoire structure alterations.

The method behind the library was RACE. For sequencing, a NextSeq 500 was employed. During library preparation, unique molecular identifiers were attached to individual cDNA molecules so that TCRs could be counted quantitatively and reproducibly. Each blood RNA sample was used to sequence both TCR alpha and TCR beta chains. Processing in the source paper ran as follows. A median of approximately 100,000 TCRs per sample was observed, with a range of 23,224 to 690,600. The Decombinator software suite was used to annotate the V, J and CDR3 of the TCR reads. Every sample was subsampled to the same number of TCRs (28,000) for the PS versus PT1 abundance plots. Expanded TCRs were defined as absent before sensitization and observed at least eight times at the 2-week time point. The public sequencing data were trimmed at Q25 with fastp and processed into clonotypes with MiXCR by TCRdb, which kept only in-frame beta chains. Identical CDR3 proteins give one entry, which carries the most common genes and DNA. V and J calls and clone size were set by TCRdb, not the authors. Present in this sample are 360,000 or so distinct CDR3 sequences, about 6% of which were seen just once. The ten top clones hold around 5.8% of the sample.

This receptor chain uses TRBV5-4 and TRBJ1-2, with no confidently assigned D gene. The sequence was obtained from a woman under 30 with alopecia areata. Some clones in this sample may be carry-over from other donors' samples. The sample here was whole blood, taken in connection with sensitization to the hapten diphenylcyclopropenone (DPC). The CDR3 in this case is CASSSPRAYGYTF. The bases read TGTGCCAGCAGCTCCCCACGGGCTTATGGCTACACCTTC.